This T cell receptor beta chain was identified during a study of cytomegalovirus exposure and HLA in healthy donors. Regarding the study as a whole: Solely CMV serostatus was available to characterize immune exposure. It was shown in a later analysis that HLA-associated TCR beta chains were more clonally expanded than other, equally common chains.

The study ran its PCR with 60 Vbeta and 13 Jbeta primers. Generated by immunoSEQ multiplex PCR, the TCRdb table keeps only in-frame clones and is missing some. The sample yields about 130,000 clones, around three quarters seen once. About this clone: Its antigen is unknown.

V was pared by 6 bases and J by 2 bases, with 11 bases between. The CDR3 length is 13 residues. Germline CDR1 reads ENHRY; CDR2 reads SYGVKD. The sequence was obtained from a woman in her fifties or sixties in good health and CMV-seropositive. Sequences were obtained from PBMCs. The chain links TRBV10-3 to TRBJ2-7; D might be TRBD2 (6 bases). The chain's CDR3 is CAIRRDSPYEQYF. The CDR3 DNA reads as TGTGCCATCAGGAGGGACTCCCCCTACGAGCAGTACTTC.